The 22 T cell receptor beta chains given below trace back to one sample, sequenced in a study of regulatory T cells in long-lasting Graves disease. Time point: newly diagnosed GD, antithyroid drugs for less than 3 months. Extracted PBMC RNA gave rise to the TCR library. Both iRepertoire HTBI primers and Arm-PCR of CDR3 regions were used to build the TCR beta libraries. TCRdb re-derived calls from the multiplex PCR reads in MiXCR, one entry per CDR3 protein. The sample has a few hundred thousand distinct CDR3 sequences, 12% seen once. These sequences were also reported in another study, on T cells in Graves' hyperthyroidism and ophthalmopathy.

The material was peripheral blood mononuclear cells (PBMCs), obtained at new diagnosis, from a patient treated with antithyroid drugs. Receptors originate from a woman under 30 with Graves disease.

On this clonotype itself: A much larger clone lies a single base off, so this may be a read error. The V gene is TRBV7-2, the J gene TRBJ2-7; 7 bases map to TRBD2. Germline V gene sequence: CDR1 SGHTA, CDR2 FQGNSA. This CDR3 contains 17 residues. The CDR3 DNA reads TGTGCCGGCAGCTTCCCGAGATCCAGCGGGGTCATCTGGGAGCAGTACTTC. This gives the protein CAGSFPRSSGVIWEQYF.

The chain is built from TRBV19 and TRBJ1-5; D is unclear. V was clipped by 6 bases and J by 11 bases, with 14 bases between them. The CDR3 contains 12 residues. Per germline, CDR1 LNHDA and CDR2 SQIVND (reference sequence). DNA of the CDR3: TGTGCCAGTAGCAAGGACCCTTCCGCCCAGCATTTT. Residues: CASSKDPSAQHF.

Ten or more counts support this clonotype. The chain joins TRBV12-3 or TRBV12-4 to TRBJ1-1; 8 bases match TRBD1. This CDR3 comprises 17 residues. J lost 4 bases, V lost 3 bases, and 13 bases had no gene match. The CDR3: CASSFGWDRPRGTEAFF. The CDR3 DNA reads TGTGCCAGCAGTTTTGGGTGGGACAGGCCCCGCGGCACTGAAGCTTTCTTT.

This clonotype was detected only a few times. Here the CDR3 DNA reads TGTGCCAGCAGCTTGGGACTAGCGGGGGCCGGAAACTACAATGAGCAGTTCTTC. Its protein product is CASSLGLAGAGNYNEQFF. The chain uses TRBV12-3 or TRBV12-4 and TRBJ2-1; the match to TRBD2 covers 14 bases. Germline trimming cut 6 bases from V and 3 bases from J; bases unmatched to any gene: 10. The CDR3 contains 18 residues.

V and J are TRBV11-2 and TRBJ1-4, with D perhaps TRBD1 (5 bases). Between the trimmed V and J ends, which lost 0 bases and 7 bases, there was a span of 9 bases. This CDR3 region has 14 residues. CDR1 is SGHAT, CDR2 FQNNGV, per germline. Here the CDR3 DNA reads TGTGCCAGCAGCTTAGATGGGGCTGGTGAAAAACTGTTTTTT. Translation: CASSLDGAGEKLFF.

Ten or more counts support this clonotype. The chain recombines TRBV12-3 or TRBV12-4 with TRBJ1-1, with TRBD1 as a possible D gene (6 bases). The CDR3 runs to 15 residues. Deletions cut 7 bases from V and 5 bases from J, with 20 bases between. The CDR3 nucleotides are TGTGCCAGCACCGAAGTGGGGGGCGGTATGACTGAAGCTTTCTTT. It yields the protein CASTEVGGGMTEAFF.

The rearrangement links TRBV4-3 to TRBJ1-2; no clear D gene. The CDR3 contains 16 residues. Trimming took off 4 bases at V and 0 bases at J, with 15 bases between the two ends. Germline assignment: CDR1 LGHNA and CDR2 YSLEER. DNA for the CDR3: TGCGCCAGCAGCCCCTCAGTTCAAAGTACTAACTATGGCTACACCTTC. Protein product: CASSPSVQSTNYGYTF.

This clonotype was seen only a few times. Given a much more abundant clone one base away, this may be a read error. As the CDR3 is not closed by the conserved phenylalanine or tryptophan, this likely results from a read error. The chain's CDR3 is CASSDNDRAGSGEQYS. The CDR3 coding sequence is TGTGCCAGCAGTGACAACGACAGGGCCGGGTCGGGCGAGCAGTACTCC. The chain combines TRBV2 with TRBJ2-7, with 7 bases matching TRBD1. Germline values: CDR1 SNHLY, CDR2 FYNNEI. Trimming at V came to 3 bases and at J to 6 bases, leaving 14 bases not matched to a gene. The CDR3 extends over 16 amino acids.

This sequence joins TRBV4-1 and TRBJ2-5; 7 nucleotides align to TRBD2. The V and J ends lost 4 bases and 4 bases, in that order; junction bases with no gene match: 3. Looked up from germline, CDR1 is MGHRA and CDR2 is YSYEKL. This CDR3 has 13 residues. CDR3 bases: TGCGCCAGCAGCCTTCGACTAGCAGAGACCCAGTACTTC. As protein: CASSLRLAETQYF.

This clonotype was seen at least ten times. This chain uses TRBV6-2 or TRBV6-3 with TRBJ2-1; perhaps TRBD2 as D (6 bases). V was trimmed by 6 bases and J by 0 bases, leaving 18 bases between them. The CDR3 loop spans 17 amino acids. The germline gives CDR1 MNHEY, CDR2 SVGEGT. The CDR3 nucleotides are TGTGCCAGCAGCCTAGGGACTGGCCTCATCTCCTACAATGAGCAGTTCTTC. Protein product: CASSLGTGLISYNEQFF.

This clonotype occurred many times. This chain's CDR3 is CSARGGARNTEAFF. In DNA, the CDR3 is TGCAGTGCTAGAGGAGGGGCAAGGAACACTGAAGCTTTCTTT. V usage is TRBV20-1 and J usage is TRBJ1-1; D might be TRBD1 (5 bases). This CDR3 spans 14 amino acids. The germline gives CDR1 DFQATT, CDR2 SNEGSKA (reference sequence). V was clipped by 1 base and J by 1 base, with 10 bases between them.

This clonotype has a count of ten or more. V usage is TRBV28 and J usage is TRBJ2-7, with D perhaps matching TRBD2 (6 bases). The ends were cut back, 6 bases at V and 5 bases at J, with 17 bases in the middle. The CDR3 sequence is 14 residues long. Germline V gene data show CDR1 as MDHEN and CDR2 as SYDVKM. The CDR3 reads CASRTPRSSDEQYF. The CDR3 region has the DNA TGTGCCAGCAGAACCCCCCGATCTAGCGACGAGCAGTACTTC. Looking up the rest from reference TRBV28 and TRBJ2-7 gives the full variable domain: DVKVTQSSRYLVKRTGEKVFLECVQDMDHENMFWYRQDPGLGLRLIYFSYDVKMKEKGDIPEGYSVSREKKERFSLILESASTNQTSMYLCASRTPRSSDEQYFGPGTRLTVT.

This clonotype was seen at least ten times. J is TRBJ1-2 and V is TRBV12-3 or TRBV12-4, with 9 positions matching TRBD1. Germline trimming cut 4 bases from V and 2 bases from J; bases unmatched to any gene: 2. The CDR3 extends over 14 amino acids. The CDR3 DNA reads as TGTGCCAGCAGTTGGGACAGGGCCAACTATGGCTACACCTTC. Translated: CASSWDRANYGYTF.

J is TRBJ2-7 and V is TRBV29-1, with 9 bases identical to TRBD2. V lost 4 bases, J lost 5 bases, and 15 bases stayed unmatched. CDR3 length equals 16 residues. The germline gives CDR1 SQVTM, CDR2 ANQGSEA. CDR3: CSVVGRGRAHMDEQYF. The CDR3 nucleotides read TGCAGCGTTGTTGGGCGCGGGAGGGCCCATATGGACGAGCAGTACTTC.

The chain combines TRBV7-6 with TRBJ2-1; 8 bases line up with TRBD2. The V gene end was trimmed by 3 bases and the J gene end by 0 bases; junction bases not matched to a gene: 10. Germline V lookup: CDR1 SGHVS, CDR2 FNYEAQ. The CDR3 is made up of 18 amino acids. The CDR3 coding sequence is TGTGCCAGCAGCTTGGGCCCTAGCGGGTATTACTCCTACAATGAGCAGTTCTTC. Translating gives CASSLGPSGYYSYNEQFF. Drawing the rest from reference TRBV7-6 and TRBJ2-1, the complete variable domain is GAGVSQSPRYKVTKRGQDVALRCDPISGHVSLYWYRQALGQGPEFLTYFNYEAQQDKSGLPNDRFSAERPEGSISTLTIQRTEQRDSAMYRCASSLGPSGYYSYNEQFFGPGTRLTVL.

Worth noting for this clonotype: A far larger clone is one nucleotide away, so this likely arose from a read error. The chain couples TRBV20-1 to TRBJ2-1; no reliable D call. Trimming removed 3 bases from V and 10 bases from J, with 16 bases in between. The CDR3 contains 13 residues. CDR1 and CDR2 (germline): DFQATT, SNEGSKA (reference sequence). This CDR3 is CSARSGSNGEQFF. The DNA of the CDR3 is TGCAGTGCTAGGAGTGGGTCAAACGGCGAGCAGTTCTTC.

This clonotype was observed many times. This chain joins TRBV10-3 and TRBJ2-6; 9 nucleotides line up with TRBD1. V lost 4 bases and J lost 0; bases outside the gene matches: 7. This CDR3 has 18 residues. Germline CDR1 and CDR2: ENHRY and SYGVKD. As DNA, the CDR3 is TGTGCCATCAGTGCGCCGGGACAGGGAAACTCTGGGGCCAACGTCCTGACTTTC. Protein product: CAISAPGQGNSGANVLTF.

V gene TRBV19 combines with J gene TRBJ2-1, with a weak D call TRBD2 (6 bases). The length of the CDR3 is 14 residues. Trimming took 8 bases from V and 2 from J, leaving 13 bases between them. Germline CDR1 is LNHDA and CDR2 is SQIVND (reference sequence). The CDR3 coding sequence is TGTGCCAGTGTCCTGGGAGGAACCTACAATGAGCAGTTCTTC. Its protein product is CASVLGGTYNEQFF.

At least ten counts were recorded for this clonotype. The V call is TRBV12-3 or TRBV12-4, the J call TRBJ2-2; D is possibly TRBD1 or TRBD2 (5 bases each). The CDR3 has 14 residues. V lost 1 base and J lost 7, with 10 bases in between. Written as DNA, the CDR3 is TGTGCCAGCAGTTTAGTTGAGGGGAACGGGGAGCTGTTTTTT. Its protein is CASSLVEGNGELFF.

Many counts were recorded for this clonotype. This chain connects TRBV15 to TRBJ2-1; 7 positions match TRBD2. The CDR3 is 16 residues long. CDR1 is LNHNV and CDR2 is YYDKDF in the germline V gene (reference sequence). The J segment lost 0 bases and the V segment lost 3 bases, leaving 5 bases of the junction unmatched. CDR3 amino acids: CATSSRRGFSYNEQFF. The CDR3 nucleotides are TGTGCCACCAGCAGTCGGCGGGGGTTCTCCTACAATGAGCAGTTCTTC.

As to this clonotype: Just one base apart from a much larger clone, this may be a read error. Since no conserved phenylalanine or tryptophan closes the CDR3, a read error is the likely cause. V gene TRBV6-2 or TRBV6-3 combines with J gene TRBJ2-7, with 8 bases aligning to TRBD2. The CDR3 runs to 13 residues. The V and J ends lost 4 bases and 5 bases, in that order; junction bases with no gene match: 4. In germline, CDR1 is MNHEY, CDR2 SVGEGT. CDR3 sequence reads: CASSSYGGDEQYL. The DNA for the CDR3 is TGTGCCAGCAGTTCGTACGGGGGGGACGAGCAGTACCTC.

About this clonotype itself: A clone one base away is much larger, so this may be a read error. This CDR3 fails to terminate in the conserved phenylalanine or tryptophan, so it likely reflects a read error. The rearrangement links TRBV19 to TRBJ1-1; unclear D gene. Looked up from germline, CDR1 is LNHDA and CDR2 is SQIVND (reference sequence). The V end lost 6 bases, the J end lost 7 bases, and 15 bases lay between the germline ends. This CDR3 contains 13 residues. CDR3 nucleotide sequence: TGTGCCAGTAGCCGGACGGCAATTAATGAAGCTTTCCTT. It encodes CASSRTAINEAFL.